This passage covers 19 T cell receptor beta chains from one sample sequenced in a study of blood T cell repertoires in COVID-19. Sequencing used immunoSEQ multiplex PCR; TCRdb keeps in-frame clones, though not all of them. Of around 210,000 clones in the sample, nearly 90% were seen once. Material: peripheral blood. The receptors stem from a man aged 45-60 years with COVID-19, enrolled during active disease.

This chain uses TRBV4-1 with TRBJ1-4; 11 nucleotides agree with TRBD1. Germline CDR1 is MGHRA and CDR2 is YSYEKL. This CDR3 region has 19 residues. The junction had 16 bases not matched to a gene; V was cut back by 3 bases and J by 7 bases. The CDR3 reads CASSHHRTGGFAESEKLFF. The CDR3 nucleotides read TGCGCCAGCAGCCACCACAGGACAGGGGGCTTTGCGGAAAGTGAAAAACTGTTTTTT.

The chain has TRBV3-1 (or the pseudogene TRBV3-2) and TRBJ1-2; TRBD1 might be the D (5 bases). This CDR3 has 12 residues. CDR1 and CDR2 from the germline V gene are LGHDT and YNNKEL (reference sequence). The V and J ends lost 0 bases and 8 bases respectively, with 7 bases between them. The CDR3 coding sequence is TGTGCCAGCAGCCAAGACAGACAGGGCTACACCTTC. Its translation is CASSQDRQGYTF.

V gene TRBV30 combines with J gene TRBJ1-1; no firm D call. The V gene's germline CDR1 is GTSNPN and CDR2 SVGIG (reference sequence). CDR3 size: 12 residues. V was shortened by 0 bases and J by 6 bases, with 8 bases between the two germline ends. Written as DNA, the CDR3 is TGTGCCTGGAGTGTATCGAGGGCTGAAGCTTTCTTT. Protein: CAWSVSRAEAFF.

This clone came up once. The V call is TRBV19, the J call TRBJ1-5, with D maybe TRBD1 (6 bases). The CDR3 sequence is 13 residues long. Trimming shortened V by 4 bases and J by 7 bases, and 11 bases separated the two germline ends. Germline V gene sequence: CDR1 LNHDA, CDR2 SQIVND (reference sequence). In DNA form, the CDR3 reads TGTGCCAGTAGTAGGGGGCACGAACAGCCCCAGCATTTT. This sequence encodes CASSRGHEQPQHF.

J is TRBJ2-1 and V is TRBV12-3 or TRBV12-4; no firm D call. CDR3 length: 11 residues. The V end was cut by 8 bases, the J end by 13 bases, with 15 bases between. The CDR3 region is CASSLEEVQFF. In DNA, the CDR3 is TGTGCCAGCTCCTTGGAAGAGGTTCAGTTCTTC.

The chain combines TRBV11-2 with TRBJ2-7, with a possible D match to TRBD1 (6 bases). The ends were cut back, 0 bases at V and 4 bases at J, with 10 bases in the middle. The germline CDR1 and CDR2 sequences are SGHAT and FQNNGV. This CDR3 comprises 14 residues. For the CDR3, the DNA is TGTGCCAGCAGCTTAGAACAGGGCCTTTACGAGCAGTACTTC. Protein: CASSLEQGLYEQYF. The entire variable domain, with the rest obtained from reference TRBV11-2 and TRBJ2-7, is as follows: EAGVAQSPRYKIIEKRQSVAFWCNPISGHATLYWYQQILGQGPKLLIQFQNNGVVDDSQLPKDRFSAERLKGVDSTLKIQPAKLEDSAVYLCASSLEQGLYEQYFGPGTRLTVT.

V gene TRBV11-1 combines with J gene TRBJ2-5; D ambiguous. CDR3 length equals 12 residues. Germline CDR1 and CDR2: SGHAT and FQDESV (reference sequence). Trimming cost V 2 bases and J 5 bases, with 6 bases left between them. The CDR3 spells CASSLIRETQYF. CDR3 nucleotide sequence: TGTGCCAGCAGCTTAATACGGGAGACCCAGTACTTC.

This chain uses TRBV3-1 (or the pseudogene TRBV3-2) with TRBJ2-1; D unresolved. Trimming took off 0 bases at V and 6 bases at J, with 9 bases between the two ends. This CDR3 comprises 14 residues. Germline V CDR1 and CDR2: LGHDT, YNNKEL (reference sequence). The CDR3 nucleotides are TGTGCCAGCAGCCAAGATAGGTTAGCCAATGAGCAGTTCTTC. Its translation is CASSQDRLANEQFF.

The chain employs TRBV9 and TRBJ1-2, with 7 nucleotides matching TRBD1. Germline lookup yields CDR1 SGDLS and CDR2 YYNGEE. The V and J ends lost 4 bases and 7 bases, in that order; junction bases with no gene match: 13. The CDR3 consists of 15 residues. The CDR3 loop reads CASSPEGQSVGGYTF. The CDR3 nucleotides read TGTGCCAGCAGCCCAGAGGGACAGTCGGTCGGTGGCTACACCTTC.

The chain has TRBV18 and TRBJ2-7; the match to TRBD1 covers 7 bases. This CDR3 spans 16 amino acids. Germline values: CDR1 KGHSH, CDR2 LQKENI. The J segment lost 1 base and the V segment lost 3 bases, leaving 9 bases of the junction unmatched. As DNA, the CDR3 is TGTGCCAGCTCACCCCCACCGACAGGGACGTCCTACGAGCAGTACTTC. Translation gives CASSPPPTGTSYEQYF.

The J gene is TRBJ2-5, the V gene TRBV5-5, with 8 bases fitting TRBD1. Losses at the gene ends were 2 bases for V and 5 bases for J; bases not matched to a gene: 5. CDR1 is SGHKS and CDR2 is YYEKEE in the germline V gene (reference sequence). CDR3 length: 14 residues. CDR3 sequence reads: CASSLSGGLETQYF. CDR3 sequence (DNA): TGTGCCAGCAGCTTATCAGGGGGCTTGGAGACCCAGTACTTC. Based on the CDR3 plus reference TRBV5-5 and TRBJ2-5, the full variable domain is DAGVTQSPTHLIKTRGQQVTLRCSPISGHKSVSWYQQVLGQGPQFIFQYYEKEERGRGNFPDRFSARQFPNYSSELNVNALLLGDSALYLCASSLSGGLETQYFGPGTRLLVL.

This rearrangement joins TRBV30 to TRBJ2-7; tentative D call: TRBD1 (6 bases). The CDR3 covers 11 residues. The germline gives CDR1 GTSNPN, CDR2 SVGIG (reference sequence). Trimming removed 8 bases at V and 3 bases at J, with 11 bases between. The DNA of the CDR3 is TGTGCCCTTGGACAGAGCTACGAGCAGTACTTC. It codes for CALGQSYEQYF.

This clone was seen a single time. The V and J genes are TRBV7-3 and TRBJ2-3, with D perhaps TRBD2 (7 bases). Per germline, CDR1 SGHTA and CDR2 FQGTGA. The V end was cut by 5 bases, the J end by 3 bases, with 15 bases between. The CDR3 length is 15 residues. CDR3 in amino acids: CASSLMGGPTDTQYF. The CDR3 DNA is TGTGCCAGCAGCCTCATGGGGGGGCCAACAGATACGCAGTATTTT. Full variable domain (rest looked up from reference TRBV7-3 and TRBJ2-3): GAGVSQTPSNKVTEKGKYVELRCDPISGHTALYWYRQSLGQGPEFLIYFQGTGAADDSGLPNDRFFAVRPEGSVSTLKIQRTERGDSAVYLCASSLMGGPTDTQYFGPGTRLTVL.

The J gene is TRBJ2-1, the V gene TRBV7-9, with TRBD1 matching 10 bases. CDR3 length: 14 amino acids. The trim removed 5 bases at V and 8 bases at J, leaving 6 bases unmatched. In germline, CDR1 is SEHNR, CDR2 FQNEAQ (reference sequence). The CDR3 sequence is CASSRDRGIDEQFF. CDR3 sequence (DNA): TGTGCCAGCAGCAGGGACAGGGGCATCGATGAGCAGTTCTTC. Full variable domain (outside the CDR3, taken from reference TRBV7-9 and TRBJ2-1): DTGVSQNPRHKITKRGQNVTFRCDPISEHNRLYWYRQTLGQGPEFLTYFQNEAQLEKSRLLSDRFSAERPKGSFSTLEIQRTEQGDSAMYLCASSRDRGIDEQFFGPGTRLTVL.

This chain links TRBV5-1 with TRBJ2-7, with TRBD1 identical over 10 bases. Per the germline V gene, CDR1 is SGHRS and CDR2 is YFSETQ. With V trimmed by 4 bases and J by 3 bases, 4 bases remained unmatched. This CDR3 is 14 amino acids long. The CDR3 spells CASSRDRGYYEQYF. CDR3 coding DNA: TGCGCCAGCAGCCGGGACAGGGGTTACTACGAGCAGTACTTC.

V usage is TRBV9 and J usage is TRBJ1-5, with TRBD1 identical over 8 bases. The CDR3 is 17 amino acids. The junction had 9 bases not matched to a gene; V was cut back by 0 bases and J by 4 bases. CDR1 and CDR2 (germline): SGDLS, YYNGEE. In DNA, the CDR3 is TGTGCCAGCAGCGTAGTGGTTCAGGACAGGGTTAATCAGCCCCAGCATTTT. It specifies CASSVVVQDRVNQPQHF.

The CDR3 nucleotides are TGCGCCAGCAGCTGGGGGACTAGCGGGGGTTCCTACAATGAGCAGTTCTTC. Encoded protein: CASSWGTSGGSYNEQFF. The chain is built from TRBV5-1 and TRBJ2-1; TRBD2 matches 14 bases. The junction had 3 bases not matched to a gene; V was cut back by 3 bases and J by 1 base. This CDR3 spans 17 amino acids. Germline V CDR1 and CDR2: SGHRS, YFSETQ.

This clone came up a few times. The chain employs TRBV12-3 or TRBV12-4 and TRBJ1-2; no definite D call. The V end was cut by 7 bases, the J end by 5 bases, with 14 bases between. CDR3 length: 13 amino acids. CDR3 sequence reads: CASILRARYGYTF. The DNA for the CDR3 is TGTGCCAGCATCCTGAGGGCTAGATATGGCTACACCTTC.

This clone was counted between two and nine times. The chain uses TRBV5-4 and TRBJ2-7, with 8 bases matching TRBD2. Germline V lookup: CDR1 SGHNT, CDR2 YYREEE (reference sequence). The J segment lost 5 bases and the V segment lost 5 bases, leaving 9 bases of the junction unmatched. The CDR3 length is 14 residues. The CDR3 DNA reads TGTGCCAGCAGAGAAGCGGGAGTAGGCCACGAGCAGTACTTC. Its translation is CASREAGVGHEQYF.